Presented here are 24 T cell receptor beta chains from one specimen sequenced in a study of early T cells in non-severe SARS-CoV-2 infection. MiXCR, applied by TCRdb to the 5' RACE reads, yields one record per CDR3 protein. The table records about 48,000 distinct CDR3 sequences, around 6.5% of them present only once. The sample consisted of whole blood, taken at baseline. The source is an adult who was a healthcare worker with PCR-confirmed SARS-CoV-2 infection or an uninfected control (not recorded which).

This clonotype was seen only a few times. This chain connects TRBV24-1 to TRBJ2-3, with a tentative D call TRBD1 (5 bases). V gave up 7 bases and J gave up 3 bases, with 13 bases separating them. From germline, CDR1 is KGHDR and CDR2 SFDVKD. This CDR3 is 14 amino acids long. CDR3 in DNA: TGTGCCACCAGCACCAGGGCCAGAACAGATACGCAGTATTTT. Translated, it gives CATSTRARTDTQYF.

This clonotype was detected many times. The rearrangement joins TRBV6-6 to TRBJ1-1, with TRBD1 matching over 8 bases. Unmatched junction bases numbered 8, after V lost 6 bases and J lost 11 bases. This CDR3 region has 12 residues. The germline V gene encodes CDR1 MNHNY and CDR2 SVGAGI (reference sequence). CDR3 region: CASRETGGKAFF. The DNA for the CDR3 is TGTGCCAGCAGAGAAACAGGGGGAAAGGCTTTCTTT.

This clonotype was detected many times. The chain is built from TRBV20-1 and TRBJ2-1; 10 bases align to TRBD2. The CDR3 has 17 amino acids. The junction had 8 bases not matched to a gene; V was cut back by 0 bases and J by 3 bases. Looked up from germline, CDR1 is DFQATT and CDR2 is SNEGSKA (reference sequence). The DNA for the CDR3 is TGCAGTGCTAGAGATGTTCTAGCGGGAGCGGTCTACAATGAGCAGTTCTTC. The encoded protein is CSARDVLAGAVYNEQFF.

Many counts were recorded for this clonotype. V usage is TRBV9 and J usage is TRBJ1-1; tentative D call: TRBD1 (5 bases). The CDR3 spans 16 residues. V lost 2 bases and J 2 bases, leaving 16 bases between the germline ends. Per the germline V gene, CDR1 is SGDLS and CDR2 is YYNGEE. The CDR3 nucleotides read TGTGCCAGCAGCGTCGGGGCTCAAACGCTCAACACTGAAGCTTTCTTT. It is translated as CASSVGAQTLNTEAFF.

The chain links TRBV24-1 to TRBJ2-1; D is undetermined. The V and J ends lost 1 base and 7 bases respectively, with 4 bases between them. The CDR3 is 12 residues long. From germline, CDR1 is KGHDR and CDR2 SFDVKD. The CDR3 loop is CATSDLRNEQFF. CDR3 DNA sequence: TGTGCCACCAGTGATTTAAGGAATGAGCAGTTCTTC.

This clonotype was recorded a few times. The V and J genes are TRBV24-1 and TRBJ2-3, with D tentatively TRBD2 (6 bases). The germline CDR1 and CDR2 sequences are KGHDR and SFDVKD. V gave up 5 bases and J gave up 5 bases, with 19 bases separating them. This CDR3 comprises 16 residues. In nucleotides, the CDR3 is TGTGCCACCAGTGTCAAGTTCCAGCCCGGGGGAGATACGCAGTATTTT. It encodes CATSVKFQPGGDTQYF.

This clonotype was seen many times. V and J are TRBV4-2 and TRBJ1-6; D is uncertain. This CDR3 contains 14 residues. The germline V and J ends were trimmed by 1 base and 7 bases, with 8 bases remaining between them. CDR1 and CDR2 from the germline V gene are LGHNA and YNFKEQ. Here the CDR3 reads CASSQGTENSPLHF. CDR3 bases: TGTGCCAGCAGCCAAGGGACGGAGAATTCACCCCTCCACTTT.

Many counts were recorded for this clonotype. The chain couples TRBV13 to TRBJ1-2; TRBD1 matches 9 bases. This CDR3 region has 15 residues. The J segment lost 4 bases and the V segment lost 3 bases, leaving 6 bases of the junction unmatched. Per the germline V gene, CDR1 is PRHDT and CDR2 is FYEKMQ (reference sequence). CDR3 in amino acids: CASSFDRGAFYGYTF. The CDR3 DNA follows: TGTGCCAGCAGCTTTGACAGGGGGGCTTTCTATGGCTACACCTTC.

At least ten counts were recorded for this clonotype. The chain has TRBV28 and TRBJ1-2; the D is unclear. V was pared by 3 bases and J by 7 bases, with 9 bases between. This CDR3 has 12 amino acids. Germline CDR1 is MDHEN and CDR2 is SYDVKM. In DNA, the CDR3 is TGTGCCAGCAGTTTTGAGAGATTTGGCTACACCTTC. Amino acid sequence: CASSFERFGYTF.

This clonotype appeared many times. The chain combines TRBV12-3 or TRBV12-4 with TRBJ1-1, with 11 bases that match TRBD1. The V segment lost 3 bases and the J segment 8 bases; nucleotides outside the gene matches: 8. The CDR3 is 15 amino acids. CDR3 in amino acids: CASSFSGTGGKEAFF. In DNA, the CDR3 is TGTGCCAGCAGTTTCTCCGGGACAGGGGGTAAGGAAGCTTTCTTT.

In this sample, this clonotype turned up a few times. V gene TRBV20-1 combines with J gene TRBJ1-1, with a weak D call TRBD1 (6 bases). With 4 bases removed from V and 4 bases from J, the gap between germline ends came to 13 bases. The CDR3 is made up of 13 amino acids. Germline CDR1 is DFQATT and CDR2 is SNEGSKA (reference sequence). As DNA, the CDR3 is TGCAGTGCTAAAGGGGAACAGGGCACTGAAGCTTTCTTT. Amino acids: CSAKGEQGTEAFF.

This clonotype was detected ten times or more. The rearrangement uses TRBV6-6 and TRBJ2-3; D not resolved. Germline CDR1 is MNHNY and CDR2 is SVGAGI (reference sequence). Trimming removed 7 bases at V and 1 base at J, with 6 bases between. The CDR3 runs to 12 residues. DNA of the CDR3: TGTGCCAGCAAAGAGGGCACAGATACGCAGTATTTT. Translation: CASKEGTDTQYF.

This clonotype was seen a few times. CDR3 in amino acids: CASSSPAGSSYEQYF. The CDR3 coding sequence is TGTGCCAGCAGTTCCCCAGCCGGGAGCTCCTACGAGCAGTACTTC. The chain has TRBV28 and TRBJ2-7; weak D call: TRBD2 (6 bases). The germline gives CDR1 MDHEN, CDR2 SYDVKM. The CDR3 length is 15 residues. Trimming took 4 bases from V and 0 from J, leaving 13 bases between them.

There are many counts of this clonotype. The chain is built from TRBV7-9 and TRBJ2-5, with 7 bases fitting TRBD2. The CDR3 contains 15 residues. V dropped 1 base and J dropped 7; count of bases not matched to a gene: 9. Germline CDR1 SEHNR, CDR2 FQNEAQ (reference sequence). CDR3: CASSLGGSTTGTQYF. Written as DNA, the CDR3 is TGTGCCAGCAGCTTAGGCGGGAGTACTACAGGGACCCAGTACTTC.

The rearrangement joins TRBV19 to TRBJ2-4, with 8 bases identical to TRBD1. J lost 3 bases, V lost 1 base, and 5 bases had no gene match. CDR1 and CDR2 from the germline V gene are LNHDA and SQIVND (reference sequence). The CDR3 runs to 16 residues. CDR3 DNA sequence: TGTGCCAGTAGTATAGTGGCAGGGGGCGGCAAAAACATTCAGTACTTC. This encodes CASSIVAGGGKNIQYF.

The chain combines TRBV6-2 or TRBV6-3 with TRBJ1-6, with TRBD1 identical over 8 bases. The CDR3 has 15 amino acids. Trimming at V came to 6 bases and at J to 5 bases, leaving 6 bases not matched to a gene. Per germline, CDR1 MNHEY and CDR2 SVGEGT. The CDR3 is CASRRQGKNNSPLHF. The CDR3, as DNA: TGTGCCAGCAGACGACAGGGGAAGAATAATTCACCCCTCCACTTT.

This chain links TRBV7-3 with TRBJ1-1; a possible D gene is TRBD1 (5 bases). CDR1 is SGHTA, CDR2 FQGTGA, per germline. The CDR3 loop spans 12 amino acids. Trimming left V 5 bases short and J 11 bases short, with 15 bases between. CDR3 residues: CASSREAGHAFF. The DNA for the CDR3 is TGTGCCAGCAGCCGGGAGGCAGGGCATGCTTTCTTT.

This clonotype was seen ten or more times. This chain uses TRBV27 with TRBJ2-1; 7 nucleotides line up with TRBD1. After removal of 7 bases from V and 5 bases from J, the junction contained 8 bases not matched to a gene. The CDR3 runs 14 residues. Germline-derived CDR1 and CDR2 are MNHEY and SMNVEV (reference sequence). Here the CDR3 reads CASILRQGHNEQFF. In DNA form, the CDR3 reads TGTGCCAGCATCCTAAGACAGGGACACAATGAGCAGTTCTTC.

This clonotype was found a few times. The rearrangement links TRBV6-1 to TRBJ2-3; 13 positions match TRBD2. Germline assignment: CDR1 MNHNS and CDR2 SASEGT. V lost 2 bases to trimming and J lost 5 bases; unmatched junction nucleotides: 4. The CDR3 contains 16 residues. CDR3 bases: TGTGCCAGCAGTGAACGTCGACTAGCGGGAGGAGATACGCAGTATTTT. Translation gives CASSERRLAGGDTQYF.

This clonotype has at least ten counts. The rearrangement links TRBV20-1 to TRBJ2-7, with TRBD1 identical over 9 bases. Germline V gene lookup returns CDR1 DFQATT and CDR2 SNEGSKA (reference sequence). The CDR3 extends over 14 amino acids. V shed 5 bases, J shed 1 base, and the junction held 6 bases outside the gene matches. The DNA for the CDR3 is TGCAGTGCTGCGGACAGGGGAAGTTCCTACGAGCAGTACTTC. Protein sequence: CSAADRGSSYEQYF.

This clonotype has only a few counts. The chain couples TRBV11-2 to TRBJ2-5, with TRBD1 identical over 7 bases. V lost 1 base, J lost 2 bases, and 4 bases stayed unmatched. In germline, CDR1 is SGHAT, CDR2 FQNNGV. The length of the CDR3 is 15 residues. The CDR3 DNA is TGTGCCAGCAGCTTAGGCCCGGGACAGCAAGAGACCCAGTACTTC. Its translation: CASSLGPGQQETQYF.

The chain employs TRBV20-1 and TRBJ2-4; 11 bases agree with TRBD2. The germline gives CDR1 DFQATT, CDR2 SNEGSKA (reference sequence). The V gene end was trimmed by 5 bases and the J gene end by 2 bases; junction bases not matched to a gene: 5. The CDR3 spans 15 residues. In DNA form, the CDR3 reads TGCAGTGCTGATGGGACTAGCGGATCCAAAAACATTCAGTACTTC. Its protein is CSADGTSGSKNIQYF.

A few counts support this clonotype. The V gene is TRBV20-1, the J gene TRBJ2-1; weak D call: TRBD1 (5 bases). CDR1 DFQATT and CDR2 SNEGSKA come from the germline V gene (reference sequence). The V end lost 3 bases, the J end lost 8 bases, and 14 bases lay between the germline ends. The CDR3 extends over 13 amino acids. The CDR3 DNA reads TGCAGTGCTAGCAGGGCTGGGTTATATGAGCAGTTCTTC. Translating it yields CSASRAGLYEQFF.

This clonotype was detected ten times or more. This chain links TRBV7-9 with TRBJ2-7; D is ambiguous. There are 14 residues in the CDR3. The V end lost 2 bases, the J end lost 1 base, and 9 bases lay between the germline ends. Per the germline V gene, CDR1 is SEHNR and CDR2 is FQNEAQ (reference sequence). As DNA, the CDR3 is TGTGCCAGCAGCTTAAGAGCAGAGTCCTACGAGCAGTACTTC. Amino acid sequence: CASSLRAESYEQYF.